Listed below are T cell receptor beta chains from one sample, sequenced in a study of cytomegalovirus exposure and HLA in healthy donors. Only in-frame clones appear in the TCRdb table, and some are missing; sequencing was by immunoSEQ multiplex PCR. The sample yields about 110,000 clones, of which the top ten take up 3.7%. The sequencing sample was made of PBMCs. The receptors derive from a man aged 25-40 years in good health and CMV-seronegative. Both conserved end residues are part of each CDR3. Each record gives: CDR3 length, D gene, J gene, V gene, CDR3 protein, CDR3 DNA. D genes are given only for firm matches.

17 TRBD1 TRBJ2-2 TRBV4-3 CASSQDPGQGNTGELFF TGCGCCAGCAGCCAAGATCCGGGACAGGGGAACACCGGGGAGCTGTTTTTT
16 TRBD2 TRBJ2-3 TRBV7-6 CASSLAAGGSTDTQYF TGTGCCAGCAGCTTAGCGGCGGGGGGATCCACAGATACGCAGTATTTT
15 TRBD1 TRBJ1-2 TRBV5-4 CASSGSGGTRRGYTF TGTGCCAGCAGCGGATCAGGGGGGACCAGAAGAGGCTACACCTTC
17 TRBD1 TRBJ1-6 TRBV7-2 CASSLVPWGQGNSPLHF TGTGCCAGCAGCCTGGTGCCTTGGGGACAGGGTAATTCACCCCTCCACTTT
15 TRBD2 TRBJ2-1 TRBV7-2 CASSWGLVGTNEQFF TGTGCCAGCAGCTGGGGACTAGTGGGCACCAATGAGCAGTTCTTC
13 . TRBJ1-5 TRBV6-1 CACGVGNNQPQHF TGTGCCTGCGGGGTGGGGAACAATCAGCCCCAGCATTTT
14 . TRBJ1-6 TRBV5-6 CASSLRQIRSPLHF TGTGCCAGCAGCCTCCGACAAATAAGATCACCCCTCCACTTT
15 TRBD2 TRBJ2-3 TRBV5-4 CASRRSSGGGDTQYF TGTGCCAGCAGGCGTTCTAGCGGGGGCGGAGATACGCAGTATTTT
11 . TRBJ1-2 TRBV29-1 CSVEDVSRYTF TGCAGCGTTGAAGATGTTAGCCGTTACACCTTC
15 . TRBJ1-4 TRBV25-1 CASSSTQGTGEKLFF TGTGCCAGCAGTTCTACTCAGGGAACGGGCGAAAAACTGTTTTTT
15 . TRBJ1-5 TRBV7-2 CASSLEGRGGQPQHF TGTGCCAGCAGCTTAGAAGGGAGGGGAGGTCAGCCCCAGCATTTT
14 TRBD2 TRBJ2-1 TRBV10-3 CAISGGLAYNEQFF TGTGCCATCAGTGGGGGACTAGCCTACAATGAGCAGTTCTTC
17 . TRBJ1-6 TRBV27 CASSRPRDARGGIPLHF TGTGCCAGCAGCAGACCCCGGGACGCCCGCGGAGGGATCCCCCTCCACTTT
15 TRBD2 TRBJ2-4 TRBV25-1 CASSADGGLGYIQYF TGTGCCAGCAGTGCGGACGGGGGGTTGGGGTACATTCAGTACTTC
15 TRBD1 TRBJ2-5 TRBV15 CATSRAQTGLETQYF TGTGCCACCAGCAGAGCTCAGACAGGGTTGGAGACCCAGTACTTC
14 TRBD1 TRBJ2-1 TRBV6-1 CASIPRGSPNEQFF TGTGCCAGCATCCCCAGGGGGAGTCCCAATGAGCAGTTCTTC
16 TRBD1 TRBJ2-2 TRBV5-1 CASSLYGTGLTGELFF TGCGCCAGCAGCTTATATGGGACAGGGCTCACCGGGGAGCTGTTTTTT
16 TRBD1 TRBJ1-2 TRBV28 CASSLVGGQGAYGYTF TGTGCCAGCAGTTTAGTAGGGGGACAGGGGGCGTATGGCTACACCTTC
15 . TRBJ1-5 TRBV5-4 CASSWGGVSNQPQHF TGTGCCAGCAGCTGGGGCGGGGTTAGCAATCAGCCCCAGCATTTT
16 TRBD2 TRBJ2-5 TRBV11-2 CASSLGASGGRETQYF TGTGCCAGCAGCTTGGGGGCTAGCGGGGGTCGGGAGACCCAGTACTTC
15 . TRBJ1-5 TRBV4-2 CAGSPSSPSNQPQHF TGTGCCGGCAGCCCTAGTTCGCCCTCCAATCAGCCCCAGCATTTT
17 TRBD1 TRBJ1-4 TRBV19 CASSPRDRGQTNEKLFF TGTGCCAGTAGTCCCCGGGACAGGGGGCAGACTAATGAAAAACTGTTTTTT
13 TRBD2 TRBJ2-2 TRBV11-3 CASSAGGAGELFF TGTGCCAGCAGCGCCGGGGGGGCCGGGGAGCTGTTTTTT
16 TRBD2 TRBJ2-2 TRBV5-1 CASSLRAGSNTGELFF TGCGCCAGCAGCTTGAGAGCGGGGTCGAACACCGGGGAGCTGTTTTTT
17 . TRBJ2-1 TRBV5-6 CASSSSYRGGRDGEQFF TGTGCCAGCAGCTCCTCTTACAGGGGGGGGAGGGATGGAGAGCAGTTCTTC
16 . TRBJ1-5 TRBV7-9 CASSLGPSGSNQPQHF TGTGCCAGCAGCTTAGGTCCATCAGGCAGCAATCAGCCCCAGCATTTT
13 . TRBJ2-3 TRBV6-6 CASRSPLGGTQYF TGTGCCAGCAGATCCCCCTTGGGCGGGACGCAGTATTTT
14 . TRBJ1-1 TRBV15 CATSVEGPPTEAFF TGTGCCACCAGCGTGGAGGGACCCCCCACTGAAGCTTTCTTT
13 TRBD1 TRBJ2-5 TRBV6-5 CASTDLLGQGKYF TGTGCCAGCACCGATTTACTGGGACAGGGGAAGTACTTC
15 TRBD1 TRBJ2-7 TRBV11-3 CASSLSRQGAEEQYF TGTGCCAGCAGCTTATCTAGGCAGGGGGCTGAAGAGCAGTACTTC
14 . TRBJ1-2 TRBV7-2 CASSPTGEYYGYTF TGTGCCAGCAGCCCGACCGGAGAATACTATGGCTACACCTTC
15 TRBD1 TRBJ2-1 TRBV10-2 CASSDPGQVGDEQFF TGCGCCAGCAGTGACCCGGGACAGGTTGGCGATGAGCAGTTCTTC
15 TRBD2 TRBJ2-7 TRBV18 CASSPPSGGAYEQYF TGTGCCAGCTCACCCCCTAGCGGGGGGGCCTACGAGCAGTACTTC
14 TRBD1 TRBJ1-2 TRBV5-5 CASSSGQGVYGYTF TGTGCCAGCAGCTCGGGACAGGGGGTCTATGGCTACACCTTC
14 . TRBJ2-5 TRBV5-5 CASSLLTDQETQYF TGTGCCAGCAGCTTGTTGACAGACCAAGAGACCCAGTACTTC
15 TRBD2 TRBJ2-5 TRBV6-1 CASSVLAGEGETQYF TGTGCCAGCAGTGTACTAGCGGGGGAGGGGGAGACCCAGTACTTC
15 TRBD1 TRBJ1-1 TRBV4-1 CASSPGQGMNTEAFF TGCGCCAGCAGCCCGGGACAGGGGATGAACACTGAAGCTTTCTTT
15 TRBD1 TRBJ2-3 TRBV7-9 CASSSRDSSTDTQYF TGTGCCAGCAGCTCTAGGGACAGTTCCACAGATACGCAGTATTTT
17 . TRBJ1-6 TRBV10-3 CAISEPGLGDYNSPLHF TGTGCCATCAGTGAACCGGGACTGGGAGATTATAATTCACCTCTCCACTTT
17 TRBD1 TRBJ1-1 TRBV7-2 CASRIDRAYGTNTEAFF TGTGCCAGCAGAATTGACAGGGCCTACGGAACGAACACTGAAGCTTTCTTT
13 TRBD2 TRBJ2-1 TRBV11-3 CASSHGGGGEQFF TGTGCCAGCAGCCACGGGGGGGGAGGTGAGCAGTTCTTC
13 . TRBJ1-1 TRBV5-1 CASRDRQNSEAFF TGCGCCAGCAGAGACAGGCAGAATTCCGAAGCTTTCTTT
15 TRBD2 TRBJ2-3 TRBV19 CASSAQAGGTYTQYF TGTGCCAGCTCTGCCCAAGCGGGGGGGACGTATACGCAGTATTTT
14 . TRBJ2-3 TRBV5-1 CASSPKFREDTQYF TGCGCCAGCAGCCCTAAGTTCCGGGAAGATACGCAGTATTTT
16 . TRBJ2-2 TRBV9 CASSSRGATYTGELFF TGTGCCAGCAGCTCCCGGGGGGCGACGTACACCGGGGAGCTGTTTTTT
15 TRBD2 TRBJ2-5 TRBV5-1 CASSFSGVNQETQYF TGCGCCAGCAGCTTTAGCGGGGTGAACCAAGAGACCCAGTACTTC
15 TRBD1 TRBJ2-2 TRBV7-2 CASSLAQGLAGELFF TGTGCCAGCAGCTTAGCACAGGGGTTGGCCGGGGAGCTGTTTTTT
17 . TRBJ1-1 TRBV15 CATSGGYLLEMNTEAFF TGTGCCACCAGCGGAGGTTACCTCCTAGAAATGAACACTGAAGCTTTCTTT
16 TRBD2 TRBJ2-2 TRBV15 CATSSAGGPNTGELFF TGTGCCACCAGTTCAGCGGGGGGCCCGAACACCGGGGAGCTGTTTTTT
14 TRBD1 TRBJ1-2 TRBV6-5 CASNRQGKHYGYTF TGTGCCAGCAACCGACAGGGGAAACACTATGGCTACACCTTC
13 . TRBJ2-7 TRBV19 CASSIITSGEQYF TGTGCCAGTAGTATAATCACATCGGGGGAGCAGTACTTC
16 . TRBJ2-5 TRBV5-6 CASSLVSSPRGETQYF TGTGCCAGCAGCTTGGTGTCCAGCCCGCGAGGGGAGACCCAGTACTTC
13 . TRBJ2-7 TRBV5-6 CASSFIQGREQYF TGTGCCAGCAGCTTCATACAGGGTCGGGAGCAGTACTTC